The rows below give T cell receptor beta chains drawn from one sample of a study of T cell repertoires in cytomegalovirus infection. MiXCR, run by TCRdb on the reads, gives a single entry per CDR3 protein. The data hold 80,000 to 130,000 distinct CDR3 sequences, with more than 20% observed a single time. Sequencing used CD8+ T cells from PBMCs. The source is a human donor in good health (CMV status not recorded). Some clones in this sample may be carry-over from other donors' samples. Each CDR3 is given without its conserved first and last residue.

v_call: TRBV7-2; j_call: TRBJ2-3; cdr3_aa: ASSLAGGDTQY
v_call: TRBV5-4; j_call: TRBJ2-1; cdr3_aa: ASSLGGPSEF
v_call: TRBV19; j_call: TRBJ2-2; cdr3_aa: ASIPSDIEHTGELF
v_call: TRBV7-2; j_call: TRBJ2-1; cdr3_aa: ASMAGGSNEQF
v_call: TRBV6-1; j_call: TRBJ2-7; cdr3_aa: AIAPGYAYEQY
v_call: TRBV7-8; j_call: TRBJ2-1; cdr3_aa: ASSLGLPTSNEQF
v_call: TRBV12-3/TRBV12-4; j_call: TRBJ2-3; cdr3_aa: ASSLGTGLESHTQY
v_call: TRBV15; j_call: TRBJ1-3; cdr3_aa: ATNAGFGNTIY
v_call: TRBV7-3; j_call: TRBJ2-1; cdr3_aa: ASSPPGTSDYNEQF
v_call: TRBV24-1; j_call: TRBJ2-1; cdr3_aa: ATSDTLGLAGLYNEQF
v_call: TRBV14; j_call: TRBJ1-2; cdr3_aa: ASSATRWWGYT
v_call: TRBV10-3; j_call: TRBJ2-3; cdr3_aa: AISEGDSPSTDTQY
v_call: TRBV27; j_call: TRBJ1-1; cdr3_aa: ASSFGQGREAF
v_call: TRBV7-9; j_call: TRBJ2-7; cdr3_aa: ASSLGTGRLHEQY
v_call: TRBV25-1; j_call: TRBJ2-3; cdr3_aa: ASSENRAADTQY
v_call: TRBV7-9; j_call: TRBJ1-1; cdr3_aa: ASSGGGNTEAF
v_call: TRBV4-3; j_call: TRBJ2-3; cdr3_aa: ASSQAGGGLTDTQY
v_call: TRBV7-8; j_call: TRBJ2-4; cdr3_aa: ASSAWTSGSRNIQY
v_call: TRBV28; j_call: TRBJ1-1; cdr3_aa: ASTPGQNTEAF
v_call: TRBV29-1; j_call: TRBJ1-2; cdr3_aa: SVEVGRRGYT
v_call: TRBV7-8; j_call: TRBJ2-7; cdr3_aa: ASSLDLQGLGEQY
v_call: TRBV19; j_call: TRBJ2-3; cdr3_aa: ASSMRKKDTQY
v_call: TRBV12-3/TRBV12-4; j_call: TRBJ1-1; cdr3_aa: ASSSDRGELNTEAF
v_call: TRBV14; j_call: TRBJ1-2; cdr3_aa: ASSQDRRQGELDYT
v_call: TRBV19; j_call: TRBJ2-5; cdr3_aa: ASSPLQGALEETQY
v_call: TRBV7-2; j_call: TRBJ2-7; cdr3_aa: ASSPRLAGGDEQY
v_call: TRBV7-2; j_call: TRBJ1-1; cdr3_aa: ASSLELAMNTEAF
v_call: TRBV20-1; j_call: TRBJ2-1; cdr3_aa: SASSVVSSYNEQF
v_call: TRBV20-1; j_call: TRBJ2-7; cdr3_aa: SARARDTYEQY
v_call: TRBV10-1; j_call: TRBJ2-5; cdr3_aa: ASTEQERQDDQETQY
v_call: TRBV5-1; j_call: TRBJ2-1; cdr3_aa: ASSLGQTNEQF
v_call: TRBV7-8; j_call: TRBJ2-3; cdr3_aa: ASSRVPGQAKSTDTQY
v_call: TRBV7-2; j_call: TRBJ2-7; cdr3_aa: ASSPGHRSYEQY
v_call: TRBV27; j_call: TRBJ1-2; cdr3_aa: ASSLGRTAHYGYT
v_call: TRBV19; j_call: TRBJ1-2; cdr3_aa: ASSIRPGTADGYT
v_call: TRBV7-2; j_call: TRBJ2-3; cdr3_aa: ASSLAGTSGSDTQY
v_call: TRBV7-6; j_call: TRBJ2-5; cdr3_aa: ASSQEAQYQETQY
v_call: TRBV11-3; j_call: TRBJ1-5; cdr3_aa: ASSLGGAAQPQH
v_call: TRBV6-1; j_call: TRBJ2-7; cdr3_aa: ASSQLAGEVLTPYEQY
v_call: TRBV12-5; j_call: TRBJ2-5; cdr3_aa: ASGPTLLETQY
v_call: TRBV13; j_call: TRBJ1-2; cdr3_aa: ASSLGQTRTLNYGYT
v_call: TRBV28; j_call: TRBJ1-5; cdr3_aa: ASRGVFGNQPQH
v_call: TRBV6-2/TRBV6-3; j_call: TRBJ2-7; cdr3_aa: ASSYSRKTGQGEQY
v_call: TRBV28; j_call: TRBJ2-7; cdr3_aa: ASSSTEGYEQY
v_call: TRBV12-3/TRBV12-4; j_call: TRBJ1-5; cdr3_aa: ASSFSGNQPQH
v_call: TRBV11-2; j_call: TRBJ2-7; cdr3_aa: ASSSFVLESPSYEQY
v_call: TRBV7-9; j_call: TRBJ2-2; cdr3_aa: ASSFPNRELF
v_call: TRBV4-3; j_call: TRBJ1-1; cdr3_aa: ASSQDAGKGGGRSQRIFEAF
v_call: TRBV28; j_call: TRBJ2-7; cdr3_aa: ASSLGQPIYEQY
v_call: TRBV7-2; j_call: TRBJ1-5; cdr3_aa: ASSEGSGGQPQH
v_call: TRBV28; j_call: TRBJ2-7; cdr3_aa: ASSLGGADEQY
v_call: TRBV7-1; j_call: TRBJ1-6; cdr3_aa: ASSHRDYNSPLH
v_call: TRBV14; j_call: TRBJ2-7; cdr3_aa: ASSQGQGSSYEQY